Presented here are 20 T cell receptor beta chains from one specimen sequenced in a study of T cells in localized non-small cell lung cancer. Here immunoSEQ multiplex PCR was the method, and the copy in TCRdb shows in-frame clones only, minus some. The sample consists of 40,000 to 55,000 clones, 81% of them appearing once. The sample here was peripheral blood mononuclear cells, taken before any cancer treatment. These receptors originate from a man aged 35 to 70 with stage III lung adenocarcinoma.

The rearrangement joins TRBV2 to TRBJ2-1, with 10 bases aligning to TRBD1. V lost 2 bases to trimming and J lost 10 bases; unmatched junction nucleotides: 8. The germline V gene encodes CDR1 SNHLY and CDR2 FYNNEI. The CDR3 spans 15 residues. The CDR3: CASSEPDRGPREQFF. CDR3 sequence (DNA): TGTGCCAGCAGTGAACCCGACAGGGGGCCACGAGAGCAGTTCTTC. Using reference TRBV2 and TRBJ2-1 for the parts outside the CDR3, the full variable domain is EPEVTQTPSHQVTQMGQEVILRCVPISNHLYFYWYRQILGQKVEFLVSFYNNEISEKSEIFDDQFSVERPDGSNFTLKIRSTKLEDSAMYFCASSEPDRGPREQFFGPGTRLTVL.

The V gene is TRBV7-9, the J gene TRBJ2-1; TRBD2 matches at 8 bases. The V segment lost 5 bases and the J segment 8 bases; nucleotides outside the gene matches: 8. CDR3 length: 14 amino acids. CDR1 and CDR2 (germline): SEHNR, FQNEAQ (reference sequence). The CDR3 loop is CASSDGSGGDEQFF. The CDR3 DNA is TGTGCCAGCAGCGACGGATCGGGGGGGGATGAGCAGTTCTTC.

The chain employs TRBV5-1 and TRBJ2-3; TRBD1 aligns across 7 bases. Losses at the gene ends were 3 bases for V and 0 bases for J; bases not matched to a gene: 4. CDR1 and CDR2 (germline): SGHRS, YFSETQ. The CDR3 has 15 amino acids. The CDR3 reads CASSYRGSSTDTQYF. CDR3 in DNA: TGCGCCAGCAGCTACAGGGGTAGCAGCACAGATACGCAGTATTTT. The complete variable domain, with remaining parts taken from reference TRBV5-1 and TRBJ2-3, reads KAGVTQTPRYLIKTRGQQVTLSCSPISGHRSVSWYQQTPGQGLQFLFEYFSETQRNKGNFPGRFSGRQFSNSRSEMNVSTLELGDSALYLCASSYRGSSTDTQYFGPGTRLTVL.

The rearrangement uses TRBV4-2 and TRBJ2-1; TRBD2 matches at 8 bases. The CDR3 is made up of 14 amino acids. The J segment lost 10 bases and the V segment lost 0 bases, leaving 5 bases of the junction unmatched. Germline CDR1 reads LGHNA; CDR2 reads YNFKEQ. CDR3 DNA: TGTGCCAGCAGCCAAGAGGCGGGACTAGGGGAGCAGTTCTTC. It specifies CASSQEAGLGEQFF.

The V gene is TRBV5-1, the J gene TRBJ2-7, with D possibly TRBD1 on 6 matching bases. Between the trimmed V and J ends, which lost 0 bases and 3 bases, there was a span of 22 bases. The CDR3 loop spans 18 amino acids. The germline gives CDR1 SGHRS, CDR2 YFSETQ. CDR3: CASSLDPSPTGRGYEQYF. The CDR3 nucleotides read TGCGCCAGCAGCTTGGACCCCTCGCCAACAGGGCGAGGCTACGAGCAGTACTTC.

A note on this clone: At the DNA level, this CDR3 is encoded by other sequences in the same sample as well. This rearrangement joins TRBV6-1 to TRBJ2-2, with 12 bases lining up with TRBD2. Trimming at V came to 5 bases and at J to 5 bases, leaving 3 bases not matched to a gene. CDR1 is MNHNS, CDR2 SASEGT, per germline. This CDR3 comprises 15 residues. The DNA for the CDR3 is TGTGCCAGCAGTCCCGGACTAGCGGGGACCGGGGAGCTGTTTTTT. Translating it yields CASSPGLAGTGELFF.

The rearrangement uses TRBV27 and TRBJ2-1; no clear D gene. V shed 5 bases and J shed 7 bases, with 18 bases lying between them. Germline CDR1 and CDR2: MNHEY and SMNVEV (reference sequence). The CDR3 runs to 15 residues. DNA for the CDR3: TGTGCCAGCAGTATCACTCCCAGCCAAGGAAATGAGCAGTTCTTC. Protein: CASSITPSQGNEQFF.

The genes are TRBV10-3 and TRBJ2-7, with 9 bases aligning to TRBD2. The CDR3 totals 14 residues. Germline V CDR1 and CDR2: ENHRY, SYGVKD. V was pared by 6 bases and J by 6 bases, with 9 bases of the junction left unmatched. This CDR3 is CAIRAGLAVGEQYF. CDR3 DNA sequence: TGTGCCATCAGGGCGGGACTAGCAGTAGGCGAGCAGTACTTC.

The count of this clone is one. This sequence joins TRBV30 and TRBJ2-2, with 10 positions matching TRBD2. The V gene's germline CDR1 is GTSNPN and CDR2 SVGIG (reference sequence). Unmatched junction bases numbered 6, after V lost 0 bases and J lost 5 bases. This CDR3 is built from 16 residues. This CDR3 reads CAWSVLAGALTGELFF. In DNA, the CDR3 is TGTGCCTGGAGTGTGCTAGCGGGGGCCTTAACCGGGGAGCTGTTTTTT.

The chain employs TRBV6-5 and TRBJ2-7; TRBD1 matches 7 bases. Looked up from germline, CDR1 is MNHEY and CDR2 is SVGAGI. The CDR3 sequence is 13 residues long. The J segment lost 7 bases and the V segment lost 8 bases, leaving 11 bases of the junction unmatched. The CDR3 is CASQGQAATEQYF. The CDR3 region has the DNA TGTGCCAGCCAAGGACAGGCAGCTACGGAGCAGTACTTC.

A single count supports this clone. The V gene is TRBV5-4, the J gene TRBJ2-7; D may be TRBD1 or TRBD2 (5 bases each). The CDR3 has 15 amino acids. Germline lookup yields CDR1 SGHNT and CDR2 YYREEE (reference sequence). The V gene lost 0 bases and the J gene lost 2 bases, with 12 bases spanning the gap. CDR3 DNA sequence: TGTGCCAGCAGCTTGGAGAGGGACCTGGCCTACGAGCAGTACTTC. It is translated as CASSLERDLAYEQYF.

The CDR3 DNA is TGCGCCAGCATCCCGACCCCCCCCGGGGGGCTAAACACCGGGGAGCTGTTTTTT. Residues: CASIPTPPGGLNTGELFF. This rearrangement joins TRBV5-1 to TRBJ2-2; a possible D gene is TRBD2 (7 bases). The CDR3 runs to 18 residues. The germline V gene has CDR1 SGHRS and CDR2 YFSETQ. Trimming pared 6 bases from V and 2 bases from J, leaving 23 bases between.

The V gene is TRBV13, the J gene TRBJ1-1; weak D call: TRBD1 (6 bases). The germline CDR1 and CDR2 sequences are PRHDT and FYEKMQ (reference sequence). V dropped 0 bases and J dropped 1 base, with 12 bases sitting between them. This CDR3 comprises 16 residues. CDR3 in amino acids: CASSLGGAGWNTEAFF. The CDR3 nucleotides are TGTGCCAGCAGCTTAGGGGGGGCAGGGTGGAACACTGAAGCTTTCTTT.

This chain uses TRBV6-5 with TRBJ2-7; D not resolved. Germline CDR1 MNHEY, CDR2 SVGAGI. The CDR3 is made up of 11 amino acids. The ends were cut back, 5 bases at V and 3 bases at J, with 5 bases in the middle. The CDR3 region is CASSGGYEQYF. CDR3 nucleotides: TGTGCCAGCAGTGGTGGCTACGAGCAGTACTTC.

This chain links TRBV7-2 with TRBJ2-1; TRBD2 matches 14 bases. The CDR3 length is 15 residues. J lost 7 bases, V lost 6 bases, and 5 bases had no gene match. Germline CDR1 and CDR2: SGHTA and FQGNSA. In nucleotides, the CDR3 is TGTGCCAGCAGGACTGGACTAGCGGGGGGTAATGAGCAGTTCTTC. It yields the protein CASRTGLAGGNEQFF.

CDR3 residues: CASSIKAGDTGELFF. CDR3 DNA: TGTGCCAGTAGTATCAAGGCGGGGGACACCGGGGAGCTGTTTTTT. The chain couples TRBV19 to TRBJ2-2, with 7 nucleotides matching TRBD2. The germline CDR1 and CDR2 sequences are LNHDA and SQIVND (reference sequence). The CDR3 is made up of 15 amino acids. Trimming at V came to 3 bases and at J to 3 bases, leaving 4 bases not matched to a gene. Full variable domain (rest looked up from reference TRBV19 and TRBJ2-2): DGGITQSPKYLFRKEGQNVTLSCEQNLNHDAMYWYRQDPGQGLRLIYYSQIVNDFQKGDIAEGYSVSREKKESFPLTVTSAQKNPTAFYLCASSIKAGDTGELFFGEGSRLTVL.

This chain joins TRBV27 and TRBJ2-2, with unresolved D. Per germline, CDR1 MNHEY and CDR2 SMNVEV (reference sequence). V was shortened by 5 bases and J by 1 base, with 14 bases between the two germline ends. The CDR3 loop spans 16 amino acids. CDR3 sequence: CASSTTMEGNTGELFF. In DNA, the CDR3 is TGTGCCAGCAGTACGACAATGGAAGGGAACACCGGGGAGCTGTTTTTT.

The V and J genes are TRBV4-1 and TRBJ2-7, with a possible D match to TRBD1 (6 bases). Trimming shortened V by 0 bases and J by 8 bases, and 20 bases separated the two germline ends. CDR1 MGHRA and CDR2 YSYEKL come from the germline V gene. The CDR3 extends over 16 amino acids. CDR3 loop: CASSQEPDGQPLQQYF. In DNA, the CDR3 is TGCGCCAGCAGCCAAGAACCCGACGGACAGCCTCTACAGCAGTACTTC.

The V gene is TRBV4-1, the J gene TRBJ1-1; D is possibly TRBD1 (5 bases). The CDR3 is 15 amino acids. Trimming pared 1 base from V and 1 base from J, leaving 10 bases between. The germline gives CDR1 MGHRA, CDR2 YSYEKL. Here the CDR3 DNA reads TGCGCCAGCAGCCAAGTGGCAGGGCAGAACACTGAAGCTTTCTTT. Protein sequence: CASSQVAGQNTEAFF.

The chain carries TRBV5-1 and TRBJ2-7; possible D gene TRBD2, 6 bases. Germline-derived CDR1 and CDR2 are SGHRS and YFSETQ. The CDR3 covers 17 residues. Trimming removed 4 bases at V and 3 bases at J, with 23 bases between. CDR3 region: CASSGEGGALLFYEQYF. The CDR3 nucleotides are TGCGCCAGCAGCGGAGAGGGCGGGGCCCTCTTGTTCTACGAGCAGTACTTC.